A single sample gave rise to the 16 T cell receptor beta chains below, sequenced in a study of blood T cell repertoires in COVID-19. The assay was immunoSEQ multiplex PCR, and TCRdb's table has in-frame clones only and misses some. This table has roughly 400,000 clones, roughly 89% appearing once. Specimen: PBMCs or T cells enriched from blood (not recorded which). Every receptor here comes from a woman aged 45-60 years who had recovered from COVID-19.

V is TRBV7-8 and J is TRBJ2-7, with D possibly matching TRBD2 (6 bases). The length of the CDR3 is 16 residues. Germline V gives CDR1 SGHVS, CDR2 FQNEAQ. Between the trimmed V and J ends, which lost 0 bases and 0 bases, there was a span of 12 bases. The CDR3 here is CASSLAGTAISYEQYF. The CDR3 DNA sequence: TGTGCCAGCAGCTTAGCAGGGACTGCCATCTCCTACGAGCAGTACTTC.

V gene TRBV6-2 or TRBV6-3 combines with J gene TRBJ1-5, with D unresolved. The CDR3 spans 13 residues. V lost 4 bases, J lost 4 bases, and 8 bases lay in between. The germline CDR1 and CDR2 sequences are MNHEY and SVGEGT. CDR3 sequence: CASSLSGNQPQHF. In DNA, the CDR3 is TGTGCCAGCAGTTTGTCGGGGAATCAGCCCCAGCATTTT.

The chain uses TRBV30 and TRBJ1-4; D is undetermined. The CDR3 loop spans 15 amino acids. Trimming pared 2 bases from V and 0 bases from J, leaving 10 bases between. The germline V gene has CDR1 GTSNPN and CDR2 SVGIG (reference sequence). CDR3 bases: TGTGCCTGGAGTACGGAGGGAACAACTAATGAAAAACTGTTTTTT. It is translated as CAWSTEGTTNEKLFF.

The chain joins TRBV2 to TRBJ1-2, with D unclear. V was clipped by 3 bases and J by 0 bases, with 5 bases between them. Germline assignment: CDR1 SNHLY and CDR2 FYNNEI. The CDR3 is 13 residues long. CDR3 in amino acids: CASSERTNYGYTF. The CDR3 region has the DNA TGTGCCAGCAGTGAGAGGACTAACTATGGCTACACCTTC.

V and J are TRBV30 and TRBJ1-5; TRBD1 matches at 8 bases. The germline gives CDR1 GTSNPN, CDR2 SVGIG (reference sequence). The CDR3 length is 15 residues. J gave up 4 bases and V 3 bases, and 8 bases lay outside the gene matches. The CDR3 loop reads CAWRGRQGTNQPQHF. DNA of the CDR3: TGTGCCTGGAGGGGCAGACAGGGGACTAATCAGCCCCAGCATTTT.

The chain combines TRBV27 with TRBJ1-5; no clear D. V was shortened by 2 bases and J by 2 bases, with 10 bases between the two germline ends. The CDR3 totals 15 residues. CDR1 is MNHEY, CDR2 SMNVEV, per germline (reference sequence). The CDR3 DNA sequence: TGTGCCAGCAGTTTAGAGGGATTGGGCAATCAGCCCCAGCATTTT. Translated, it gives CASSLEGLGNQPQHF.

The CDR3 sequence: CASSPMYNEQFF. DNA for the CDR3: TGTGCCAGCTCACCCATGTACAATGAGCAGTTCTTC. The chain has TRBV18 and TRBJ2-1; D unclear. CDR3 length: 12 residues. V shed 3 bases and J shed 4 bases, with 4 bases lying between them. The germline V gene has CDR1 KGHSH and CDR2 LQKENI.

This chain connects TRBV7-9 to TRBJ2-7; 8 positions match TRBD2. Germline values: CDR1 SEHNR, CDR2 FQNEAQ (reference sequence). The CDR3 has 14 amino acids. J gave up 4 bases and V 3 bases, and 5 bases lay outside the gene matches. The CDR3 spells CASSFSGDRYEQYF. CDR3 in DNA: TGTGCCAGCAGCTTTAGCGGGGATAGATACGAGCAGTACTTC.

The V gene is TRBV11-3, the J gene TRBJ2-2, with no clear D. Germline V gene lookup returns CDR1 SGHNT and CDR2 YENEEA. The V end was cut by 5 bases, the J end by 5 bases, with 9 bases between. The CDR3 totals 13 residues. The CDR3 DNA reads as TGTGCCAGCAGCCCTAGTTGGACCGGGGAGCTGTTTTTT. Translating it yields CASSPSWTGELFF.

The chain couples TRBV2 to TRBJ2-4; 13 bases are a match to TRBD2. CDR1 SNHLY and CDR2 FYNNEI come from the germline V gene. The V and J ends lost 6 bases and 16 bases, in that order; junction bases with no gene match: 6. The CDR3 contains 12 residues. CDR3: CASRTSGGPSYF. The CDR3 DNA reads TGTGCCAGCAGGACTAGCGGGGGGCCTTCTTACTTC.

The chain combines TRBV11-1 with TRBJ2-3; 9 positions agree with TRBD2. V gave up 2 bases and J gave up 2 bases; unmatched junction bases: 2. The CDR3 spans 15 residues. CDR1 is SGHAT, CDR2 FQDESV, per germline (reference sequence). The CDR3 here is CASSLLAGFTDTQYF. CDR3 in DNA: TGTGCCAGCAGCTTACTAGCGGGATTCACAGATACGCAGTATTTT.

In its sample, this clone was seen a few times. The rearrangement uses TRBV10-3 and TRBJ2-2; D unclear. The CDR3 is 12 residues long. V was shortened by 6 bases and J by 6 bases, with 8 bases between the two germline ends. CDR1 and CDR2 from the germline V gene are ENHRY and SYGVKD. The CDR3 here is CAISESAGELFF. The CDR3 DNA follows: TGTGCCATCAGCGAAAGCGCCGGGGAGCTGTTTTTT.

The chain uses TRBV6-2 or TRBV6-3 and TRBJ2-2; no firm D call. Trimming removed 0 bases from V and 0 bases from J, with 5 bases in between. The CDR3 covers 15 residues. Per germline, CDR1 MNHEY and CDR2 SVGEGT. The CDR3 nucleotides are TGTGCCAGCAGTTACTCCTCGTCGAACACCGGGGAGCTGTTTTTT. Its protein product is CASSYSSSNTGELFF.

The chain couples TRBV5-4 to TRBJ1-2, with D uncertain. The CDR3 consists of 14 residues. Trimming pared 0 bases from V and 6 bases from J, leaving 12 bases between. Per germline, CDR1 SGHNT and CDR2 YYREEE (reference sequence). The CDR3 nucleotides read TGTGCCAGCAGCTTGGAACATCCGGGGAATGGCTACACCTTC. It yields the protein CASSLEHPGNGYTF.

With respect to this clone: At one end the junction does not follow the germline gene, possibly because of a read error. The CDR3 protein is CASREESSSPLHF. DNA of the CDR3: TGTGCCAGCAGGGAAGAATCGAGTTCACCCCTCCACTTT. The chain couples TRBV2 to TRBJ1-6; D is ambiguous. CDR3 size: 13 residues. Per the germline V gene, CDR1 is SNHLY and CDR2 is FYNNEI.

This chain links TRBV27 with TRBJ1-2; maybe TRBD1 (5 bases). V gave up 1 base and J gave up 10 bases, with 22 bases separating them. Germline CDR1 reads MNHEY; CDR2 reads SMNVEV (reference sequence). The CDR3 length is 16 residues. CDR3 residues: CASSLWDSRLRVNYTF. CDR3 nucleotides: TGTGCCAGCAGTTTATGGGACTCCCGGTTGAGAGTTAACTACACCTTC.